Given below is one T cell receptor beta chain in context. The sample is drawn from a study of blood T cell repertoires in COVID-19. Across the whole study: Material from acute and convalescent COVID-19 was sourced from the United States, Italy and Spain.

The CDR3 is 14 amino acids. V lost 3 bases and J 0 bases, leaving 9 bases between the germline ends. The germline V gene has CDR1 DFQATT and CDR2 SNEGSKA (reference sequence). Measured with immunoSEQ multiplex PCR; TCRdb has only the in-frame clones, and not every one. The sample shows 300,000 to 400,000 clones, roughly 85% of them seen only once. The TCR originated in a human donor in a cohort sampled during active COVID-19. Material: peripheral blood. The chain uses TRBV20-1 and TRBJ1-3; no reliable D call. The CDR3 is CSASVRNSGNTIYF. The CDR3 DNA reads TGCAGTGCTAGTGTGAGGAACTCTGGAAACACCATATATTTT.